These 5 T cell receptor beta chains came from one sample sequenced in a study of T cells in Graves' hyperthyroidism and ophthalmopathy. It was RNA transcripts that yielded the amplified TCR beta CDR3 regions. TCR CDR3 regions were first amplified by RT-PCR with HTBI primers. MiXCR, run by TCRdb on the multiplex PCR reads, gives a single entry per CDR3 protein. The sample contains 550,000 to 600,000 distinct CDR3 sequences, 14% of which appear only once. Sequenced input: blood. These receptors were obtained from a woman younger than 35 with Graves' ophthalmopathy.

The rearrangement uses TRBV12-3 or TRBV12-4 and TRBJ1-2; D not certain. The CDR3 totals 14 residues. Trimming took 6 bases from V and 7 from J, leaving 18 bases between them. In DNA, the CDR3 is TGTGCCAGCAGCTCCCGCCCGAGGAATTTTGGCTACACCTTC. Translated, it gives CASSSRPRNFGYTF.

The table lists this clonotype with many counts. V is TRBV30 and J is TRBJ2-7, with 10 bases aligning to TRBD2. V lost 4 bases, J lost 0 bases, and 12 bases stayed unmatched. Germline assignment: CDR1 GTSNPN and CDR2 SVGIG (reference sequence). The CDR3 covers 17 residues. This chain's CDR3 is CAWTRDRTSGSSYEQYF. The DNA for the CDR3 is TGTGCCTGGACCCGAGACCGGACTAGCGGAAGCTCCTACGAGCAGTACTTC.

The chain couples TRBV20-1 to TRBJ1-6; TRBD1 matches 7 bases. The CDR3 extends over 13 amino acids. The junction had 7 bases not matched to a gene; V was cut back by 6 bases and J by 8 bases. Germline V gives CDR1 DFQATT, CDR2 SNEGSKA (reference sequence). CDR3 loop: CSARGQLYSPLHF. CDR3 bases: TGCAGTGCAAGGGGACAGCTTTATTCACCCCTCCACTTT.

A few counts support this clonotype. The gene calls are TRBV6-1 and TRBJ2-7, with 10 positions matching TRBD2. Per germline, CDR1 MNHNS and CDR2 SASEGT. The CDR3 has 15 residues. With V trimmed by 6 bases and J by 4 bases, 9 bases remained unmatched. The CDR3 sequence is CASRPLAGASYEQYF. The CDR3 DNA is TGTGCCAGCAGACCTCTAGCGGGAGCTTCGTACGAGCAGTACTTC.

This clonotype was observed at least ten times. This chain links TRBV5-5 with TRBJ1-6; TRBD1 aligns across 7 bases. CDR3 length: 14 amino acids. Germline trimming cut 2 bases from V and 10 bases from J; bases unmatched to any gene: 6. Germline CDR1 and CDR2: SGHKS and YYEKEE (reference sequence). The DNA for the CDR3 is TGTGCCAGCAGCTTAACAGGGGATTTATCACCCCTCCACTTT. This sequence encodes CASSLTGDLSPLHF.